This T cell receptor (beta chain) was found in a study of identical twins. Findings and caveats of the study: There were fewer insertions in abundant cord blood beta clonotypes, but memory repertoires showed no such pattern.

CDR1 and CDR2 (germline): SGHRS, YFSETQ. The CDR3 length is 15 residues. The ends were cut back, 1 base at V and 0 bases at J, with 9 bases in the middle. Among all donors, each was a healthy Caucasian. This clonotype was counted a single time. What it recognizes is unknown. Unique molecular identifiers were present on the cDNA, and a universal primer site came from template switching. One entry per CDR3 protein, called by TCRdb with MiXCR from the 5' RACE reads. The sample includes 400,000 to 600,000 distinct CDR3 sequences, about 22% seen only once; the top ten take 0.4% to 0.6%. Separately, the same data were catalogued under a study of yellow fever vaccine responses in identical twins. This second study notes: As reported, the vaccine T cell response of twins seemed partly convergent and partly personalized.

The clonotype was recovered from a woman between 18 and 29 years old in good health. Sequencing was carried out using CD4+ T cells sorted from blood. The gene calls are TRBV5-1 and TRBJ2-3; no reliable D call. CDR3: CASSLLDVSTDTQYF. CDR3 bases: TGCGCCAGCAGCTTGTTAGACGTTAGCACAGATACGCAGTATTTT.